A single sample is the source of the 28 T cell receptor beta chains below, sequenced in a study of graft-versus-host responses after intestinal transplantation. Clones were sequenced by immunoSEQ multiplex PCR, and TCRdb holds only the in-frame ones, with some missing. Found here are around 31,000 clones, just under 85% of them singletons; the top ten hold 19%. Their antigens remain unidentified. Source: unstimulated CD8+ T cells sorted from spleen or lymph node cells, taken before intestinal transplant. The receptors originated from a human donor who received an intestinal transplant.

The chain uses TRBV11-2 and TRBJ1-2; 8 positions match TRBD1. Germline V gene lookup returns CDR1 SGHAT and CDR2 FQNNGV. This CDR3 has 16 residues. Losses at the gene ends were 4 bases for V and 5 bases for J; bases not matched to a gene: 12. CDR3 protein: CASSYGTGGAWYGYTF. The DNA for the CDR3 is TGTGCCAGCAGCTACGGGACAGGTGGGGCTTGGTATGGCTACACCTTC.

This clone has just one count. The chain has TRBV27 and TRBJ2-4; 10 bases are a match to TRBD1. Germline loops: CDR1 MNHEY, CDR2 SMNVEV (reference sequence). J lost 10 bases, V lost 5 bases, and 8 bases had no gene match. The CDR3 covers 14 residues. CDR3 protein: CASSPTTGGRIQYF. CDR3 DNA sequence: TGTGCCAGCAGTCCCACGACAGGGGGCAGGATTCAGTACTTC.

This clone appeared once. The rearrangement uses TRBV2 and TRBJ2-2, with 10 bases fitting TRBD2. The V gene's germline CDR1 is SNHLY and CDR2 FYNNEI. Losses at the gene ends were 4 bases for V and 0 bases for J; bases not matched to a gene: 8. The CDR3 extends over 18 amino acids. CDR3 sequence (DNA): TGTGCCAGCAGTGTAGTAGCGGGGGGACCCTCGAACACCGGGGAGCTGTTTTTT. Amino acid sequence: CASSVVAGGPSNTGELFF.

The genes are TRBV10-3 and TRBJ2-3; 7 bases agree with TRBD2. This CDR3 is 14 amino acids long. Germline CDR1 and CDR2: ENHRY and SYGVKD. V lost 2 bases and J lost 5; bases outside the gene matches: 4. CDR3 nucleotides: TGTGCCATCAGTGAGAGCGGGGCCGGAGATACGCAGTATTTT. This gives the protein CAISESGAGDTQYF.

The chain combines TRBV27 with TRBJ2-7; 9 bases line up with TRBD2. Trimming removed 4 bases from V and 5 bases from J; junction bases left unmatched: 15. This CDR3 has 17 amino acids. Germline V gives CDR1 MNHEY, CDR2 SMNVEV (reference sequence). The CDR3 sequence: CASSSISLAGFSDEQYF. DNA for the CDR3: TGTGCCAGCAGTTCCATATCGCTAGCGGGGTTCAGCGACGAGCAGTACTTC.

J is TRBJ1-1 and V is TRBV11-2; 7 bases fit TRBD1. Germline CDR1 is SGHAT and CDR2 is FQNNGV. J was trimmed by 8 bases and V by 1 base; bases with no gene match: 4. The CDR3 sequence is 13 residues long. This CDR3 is CASSLVVRGEAFF. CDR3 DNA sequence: TGTGCCAGCAGCTTAGTAGTCAGGGGGGAAGCTTTCTTT. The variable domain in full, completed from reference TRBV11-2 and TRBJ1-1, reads EAGVAQSPRYKIIEKRQSVAFWCNPISGHATLYWYQQILGQGPKLLIQFQNNGVVDDSQLPKDRFSAERLKGVDSTLKIQPAKLEDSAVYLCASSLVVRGEAFFGQGTRLTVV.

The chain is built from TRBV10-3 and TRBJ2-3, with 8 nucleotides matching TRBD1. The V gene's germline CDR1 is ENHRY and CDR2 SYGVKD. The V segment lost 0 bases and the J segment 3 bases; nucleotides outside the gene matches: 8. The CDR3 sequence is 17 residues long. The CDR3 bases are TGTGCCATCAGTGAGTCGAAGGCGGACAGGGCAACAGATACGCAGTATTTT. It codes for CAISESKADRATDTQYF.

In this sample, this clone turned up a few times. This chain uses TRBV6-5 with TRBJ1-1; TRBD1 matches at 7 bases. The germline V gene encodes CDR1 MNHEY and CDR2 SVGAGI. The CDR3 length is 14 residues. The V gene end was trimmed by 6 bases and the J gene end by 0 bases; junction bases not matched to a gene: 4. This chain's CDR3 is CASRPGTVNTEAFF. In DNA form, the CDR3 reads TGTGCCAGCAGACCCGGGACAGTGAACACTGAAGCTTTCTTT.

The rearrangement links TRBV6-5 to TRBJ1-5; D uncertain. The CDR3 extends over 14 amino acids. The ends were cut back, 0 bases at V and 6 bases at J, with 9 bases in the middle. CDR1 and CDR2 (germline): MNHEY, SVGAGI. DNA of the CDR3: TGTGCCAGCAGTTACTCGAAAGGGAGTCAGCCCCAGCATTTT. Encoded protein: CASSYSKGSQPQHF.

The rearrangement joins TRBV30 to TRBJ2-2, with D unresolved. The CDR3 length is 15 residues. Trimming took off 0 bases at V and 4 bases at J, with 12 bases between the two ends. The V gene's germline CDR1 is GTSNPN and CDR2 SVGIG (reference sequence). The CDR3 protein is CAWSVPQDLTGELFF. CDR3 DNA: TGTGCCTGGAGTGTTCCCCAGGATCTCACCGGGGAGCTGTTTTTT.

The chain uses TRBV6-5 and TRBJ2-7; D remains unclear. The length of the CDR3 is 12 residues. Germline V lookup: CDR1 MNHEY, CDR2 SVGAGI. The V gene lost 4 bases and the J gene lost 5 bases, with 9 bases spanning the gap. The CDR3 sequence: CASSSPEDEQYF. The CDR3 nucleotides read TGTGCCAGCAGTTCCCCAGAGGACGAGCAGTACTTC.

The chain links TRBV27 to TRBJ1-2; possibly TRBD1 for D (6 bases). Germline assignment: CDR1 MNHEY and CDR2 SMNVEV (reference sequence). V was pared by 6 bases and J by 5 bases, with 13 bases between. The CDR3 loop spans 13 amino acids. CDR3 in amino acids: CASRLRGGYGYTF. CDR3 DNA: TGTGCCAGCAGGCTCAGGGGAGGGTATGGCTACACCTTC.

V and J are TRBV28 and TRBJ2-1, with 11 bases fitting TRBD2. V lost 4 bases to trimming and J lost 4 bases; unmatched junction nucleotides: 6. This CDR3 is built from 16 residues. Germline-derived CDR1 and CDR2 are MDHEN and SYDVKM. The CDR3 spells CASSSGLAEPYNEQFF. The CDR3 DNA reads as TGTGCCAGCAGTTCGGGACTAGCGGAACCATACAATGAGCAGTTCTTC.

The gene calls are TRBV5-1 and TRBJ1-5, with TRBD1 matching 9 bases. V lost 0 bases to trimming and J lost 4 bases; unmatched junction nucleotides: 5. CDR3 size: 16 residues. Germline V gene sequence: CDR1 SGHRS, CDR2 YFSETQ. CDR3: CASSLGETGGNQPQHF. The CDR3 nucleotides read TGCGCCAGCAGCTTGGGGGAGACAGGGGGGAATCAGCCCCAGCATTTT. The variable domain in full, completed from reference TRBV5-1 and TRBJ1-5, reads KAGVTQTPRYLIKTRGQQVTLSCSPISGHRSVSWYQQTPGQGLQFLFEYFSETQRNKGNFPGRFSGRQFSNSRSEMNVSTLELGDSALYLCASSLGETGGNQPQHFGDGTRLSIL.

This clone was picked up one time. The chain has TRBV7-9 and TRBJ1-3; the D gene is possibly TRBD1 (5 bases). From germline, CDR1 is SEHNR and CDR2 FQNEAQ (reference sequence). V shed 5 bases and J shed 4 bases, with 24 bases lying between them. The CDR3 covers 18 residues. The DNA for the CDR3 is TGTGCCAGCAGCCTCGGGGGGGATAGTGGACCCGAAGGAAACACCATATATTTT. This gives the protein CASSLGGDSGPEGNTIYF.

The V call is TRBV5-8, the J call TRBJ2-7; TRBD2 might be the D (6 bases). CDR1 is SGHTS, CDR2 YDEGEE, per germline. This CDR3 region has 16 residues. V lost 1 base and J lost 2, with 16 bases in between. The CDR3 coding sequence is TGTGCCAGCAGCTTGTACCAGACTAGTTCCCCCTACGAGCAGTACTTC. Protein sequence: CASSLYQTSSPYEQYF.

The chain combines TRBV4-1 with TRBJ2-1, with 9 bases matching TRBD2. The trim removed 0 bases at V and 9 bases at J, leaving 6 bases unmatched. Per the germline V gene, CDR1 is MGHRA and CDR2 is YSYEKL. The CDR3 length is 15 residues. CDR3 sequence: CASSQERALAGEQFF. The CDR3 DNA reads TGCGCCAGCAGCCAAGAGAGGGCACTAGCGGGTGAGCAGTTCTTC.

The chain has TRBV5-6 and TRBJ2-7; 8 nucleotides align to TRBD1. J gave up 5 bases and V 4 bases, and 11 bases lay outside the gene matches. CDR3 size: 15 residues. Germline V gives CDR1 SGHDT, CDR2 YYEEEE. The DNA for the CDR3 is TGTGCCAGCAGCCCATGGACAGGGTCCTTGCACGAGCAGTACTTC. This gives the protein CASSPWTGSLHEQYF.

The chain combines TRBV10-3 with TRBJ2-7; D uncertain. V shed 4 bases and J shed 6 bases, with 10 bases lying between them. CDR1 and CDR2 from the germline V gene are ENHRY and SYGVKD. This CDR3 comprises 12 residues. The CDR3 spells CAISGMRPEQYF. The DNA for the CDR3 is TGTGCCATCAGTGGTATGAGGCCCGAGCAGTACTTC.

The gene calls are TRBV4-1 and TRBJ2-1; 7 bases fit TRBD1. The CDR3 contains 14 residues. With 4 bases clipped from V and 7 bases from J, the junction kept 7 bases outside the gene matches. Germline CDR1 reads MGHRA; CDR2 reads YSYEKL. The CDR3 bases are TGCGCCAGCAGCCCACAGACAGGGCGGAATGAGCAGTTCTTC. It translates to CASSPQTGRNEQFF.

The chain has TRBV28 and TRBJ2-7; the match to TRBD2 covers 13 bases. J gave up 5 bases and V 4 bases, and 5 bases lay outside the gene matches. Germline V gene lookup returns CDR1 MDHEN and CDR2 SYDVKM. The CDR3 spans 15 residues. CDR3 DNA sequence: TGTGCCAGCAGTTCACTAGCGGGGGGGCGGGACGAGCAGTACTTC. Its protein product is CASSSLAGGRDEQYF.

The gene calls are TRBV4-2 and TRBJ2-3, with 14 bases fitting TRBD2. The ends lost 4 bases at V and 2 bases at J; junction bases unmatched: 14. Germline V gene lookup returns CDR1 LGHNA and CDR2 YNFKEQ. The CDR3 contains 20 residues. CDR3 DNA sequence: TGTGCCAGCAGCCCCCGACTAGCGGGAGGGCCCTCAGAGCTCACAGATACGCAGTATTTT. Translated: CASSPRLAGGPSELTDTQYF.

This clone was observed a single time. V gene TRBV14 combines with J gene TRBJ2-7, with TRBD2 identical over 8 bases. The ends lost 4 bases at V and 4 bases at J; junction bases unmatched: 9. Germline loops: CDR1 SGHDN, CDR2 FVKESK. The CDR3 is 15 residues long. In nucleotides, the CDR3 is TGTGCCAGCAGCCCAACAAAGACTAGCGCGTACGAGCAGTACTTC. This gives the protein CASSPTKTSAYEQYF.

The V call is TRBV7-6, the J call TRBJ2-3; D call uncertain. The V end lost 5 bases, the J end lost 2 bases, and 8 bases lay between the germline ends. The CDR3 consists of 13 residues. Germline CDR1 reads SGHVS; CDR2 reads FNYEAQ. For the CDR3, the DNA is TGTGCCAGCAGCCCCGAGGTCACAGATACGCAGTATTTT. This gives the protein CASSPEVTDTQYF.

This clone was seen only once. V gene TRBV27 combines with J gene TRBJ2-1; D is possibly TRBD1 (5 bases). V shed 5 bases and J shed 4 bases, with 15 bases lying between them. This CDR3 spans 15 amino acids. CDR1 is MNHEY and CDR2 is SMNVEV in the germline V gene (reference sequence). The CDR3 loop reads CASSKDTPLYNEQFF. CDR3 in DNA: TGTGCCAGCAGTAAGGACACCCCACTGTACAATGAGCAGTTCTTC.

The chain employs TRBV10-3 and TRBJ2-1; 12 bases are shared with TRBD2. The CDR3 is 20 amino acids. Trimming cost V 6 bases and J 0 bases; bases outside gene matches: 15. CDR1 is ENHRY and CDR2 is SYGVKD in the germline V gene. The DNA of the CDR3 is TGTGCCATCAGCAGAACGGGACTAGCGGGTTCATCCCCCTCCTACAATGAGCAGTTCTTC. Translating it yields CAISRTGLAGSSPSYNEQFF.

CDR3 nucleotides: TGTGCCAGCAGCTCTACTAGCGGGGGTCAGGATGAGCAGTTCTTC. Translated: CASSSTSGGQDEQFF. The chain carries TRBV7-9 and TRBJ2-1; TRBD2 aligns across 11 bases. The V gene end was trimmed by 4 bases and the J gene end by 8 bases; junction bases not matched to a gene: 7. The CDR3 totals 15 residues. The germline V gene encodes CDR1 SEHNR and CDR2 FQNEAQ (reference sequence).

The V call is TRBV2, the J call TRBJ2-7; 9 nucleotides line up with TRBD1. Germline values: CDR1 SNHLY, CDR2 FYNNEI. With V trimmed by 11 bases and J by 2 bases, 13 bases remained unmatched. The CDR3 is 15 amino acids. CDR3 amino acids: CASPPRTGVAYEQYF. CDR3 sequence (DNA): TGTGCCTCACCCCCCCGGACAGGGGTGGCCTACGAGCAGTACTTC.